One sample yielded the 9 T cell receptor beta chains listed below, sequenced in a study of blood T cell repertoires in COVID-19 (TCRdb year 2020). The library was generated by the immunoSEQ multiplex PCR assay. What TCRdb holds here is the immuneACCESS table cut down to in-frame rearrangements. Part of the clones is not present; checked against another copy, under half of the missing clones reflect an unresolved V gene, and the others are unexplained. The sample has tens of thousands of clones on record, around 86% of them singletons. Together, the top ten hold about 3.5% of the sample. The source material was peripheral blood. Receptors were obtained from a man aged 45-65 years with active COVID-19.

The V call is TRBV5-1, the J call TRBJ2-1; 9 nucleotides agree with TRBD1. V trimming: 3 bases; J trimming: 10 bases; junction bases outside the gene matches: 17. Germline CDR1 is SGHRS and CDR2 is YFSETQ. This CDR3 is 17 amino acids long. Here the CDR3 DNA reads TGCGCCAGCAGCTACCGCACCGGGACAGGGATAGGTGACGAGCAGTTCTTC. This gives the protein CASSYRTGTGIGDEQFF. The full variable domain, rest sourced from reference TRBV5-1 and TRBJ2-1, is KAGVTQTPRYLIKTRGQQVTLSCSPISGHRSVSWYQQTPGQGLQFLFEYFSETQRNKGNFPGRFSGRQFSNSRSEMNVSTLELGDSALYLCASSYRTGTGIGDEQFFGPGTRLTVL.

This chain links TRBV3-1 (or the pseudogene TRBV3-2) with TRBJ2-5, with 7 positions matching TRBD2. The CDR3 consists of 15 residues. The trim removed 2 bases at V and 2 bases at J, leaving 5 bases unmatched. Germline V CDR1 and CDR2: LGHDT, YNNKEL (reference sequence). The CDR3 bases are TGTGCCAGCAGCCAACACCGGGACTATCAAGAGACCCAGTACTTC. Translated: CASSQHRDYQETQYF.

The chain couples TRBV13 to TRBJ2-3; TRBD2 aligns across 10 bases. Germline CDR1 and CDR2: PRHDT and FYEKMQ (reference sequence). The CDR3 extends over 16 amino acids. The trim removed 0 bases at V and 5 bases at J, leaving 5 bases unmatched. In DNA, the CDR3 is TGTGCCAGCAGCTTAGGACGAGCGGGGGGGCGAGATACGCAGTATTTT. Its translation: CASSLGRAGGRDTQYF.

V usage is TRBV4-3 and J usage is TRBJ2-1, with 8 bases fitting TRBD1. The CDR3 covers 17 residues. Germline V gene data show CDR1 as LGHNA and CDR2 as YSLEER. The trim removed 1 base at V and 3 bases at J, leaving 8 bases unmatched. The CDR3 region is CASSQAGTGYLYNEQFF. DNA for the CDR3: TGCGCCAGCAGCCAAGCCGGGACAGGTTATCTCTACAATGAGCAGTTCTTC.

Written as DNA, the CDR3 is TGTGCCAGTATGGGGCGGGGGCGGTATGGCTACACCTTC. Amino acid sequence: CASMGRGRYGYTF. The chain combines TRBV19 with TRBJ1-2; possibly TRBD1 for D (6 bases). Between the trimmed V and J ends, which lost 7 bases and 5 bases, there was a span of 14 bases. The CDR3 runs to 13 residues. CDR1 and CDR2 (germline): LNHDA, SQIVND (reference sequence).

J is TRBJ2-2 and V is TRBV2; tentatively, D is TRBD2 (5 bases). V was pared by 7 bases and J by 6 bases, with 9 bases between. The CDR3 sequence is 12 residues long. Per the germline V gene, CDR1 is SNHLY and CDR2 is FYNNEI. The CDR3 DNA reads as TGTGCCAGCAAGAGGGTGGCCGGGGAGCTGTTTTTT. Amino acids: CASKRVAGELFF.

The chain employs TRBV5-1 and TRBJ1-2; 7 nucleotides line up with TRBD1. The V and J ends lost 6 bases and 6 bases, in that order; junction bases with no gene match: 8. Germline V lookup: CDR1 SGHRS, CDR2 YFSETQ. This CDR3 spans 13 amino acids. CDR3 bases: TGCGCCAGCAACAGGGGCGAAGGGCATGGCTACACCTTC. It specifies CASNRGEGHGYTF.

The rearrangement uses TRBV25-1 and TRBJ1-3; D is perhaps TRBD1 (6 bases). This CDR3 region has 11 residues. CDR1 is MGHDK, CDR2 SYGVNS, per germline. Trimming left V 8 bases short and J 6 bases short, with 8 bases between. The CDR3 DNA reads as TGTGCCAGCCGGACAGTAAACACCATATATTTT. Protein sequence: CASRTVNTIYF.

This chain connects TRBV19 to TRBJ1-6, with D perhaps TRBD1 (6 bases). The CDR3 sequence is 15 residues long. The germline V and J ends were trimmed by 4 bases and 8 bases, with 15 bases remaining between them. The germline gives CDR1 LNHDA, CDR2 SQIVND (reference sequence). The chain's CDR3 is CASSTSGQLDSPLHF. CDR3 in DNA: TGTGCCAGTAGTACCAGCGGACAGTTGGATTCACCCCTCCACTTT.